The 20 T cell receptor beta chains below were found in one sample sequenced in a study of Graves' ophthalmopathy and Graves' hyperthyroidism. Amplification from RNA transcripts yielded the TCR beta CDR3 regions. Second-round multiplex PCR followed a first-round RT-PCR using HTBI primers. TCRdb passed the multiplex PCR reads through MiXCR, listing each CDR3 protein once. Here the sample spans 350,000 to 450,000 distinct CDR3 sequences, approximately 16% being singletons. The sequencing sample was made of peripheral blood. These receptors originate from a woman between 18 and 29 years old with Graves' ophthalmopathy.

This clonotype was picked up a small number of times. The V and J genes are TRBV6-5 and TRBJ2-5; D assignment may be TRBD1 or TRBD2 (5 bases each). V was cut by 1 base and J by 1 base, with 13 bases left in between. The CDR3 is 16 amino acids. The germline CDR1 and CDR2 sequences are MNHEY and SVGAGI. The CDR3 here is CASSYLRGASQETQYF. In DNA, the CDR3 is TGTGCCAGCAGTTACTTAAGGGGAGCCTCCCAAGAGACCCAGTACTTC.

At least ten counts were recorded for this clonotype. V gene TRBV7-2 combines with J gene TRBJ2-7; tentatively, D is TRBD1 (5 bases). V lost 1 base, J lost 4 bases, and 11 bases lay in between. The CDR3 runs to 14 residues. The germline gives CDR1 SGHTA, CDR2 FQGNSA. CDR3 DNA: TGTGCCAGCAGCTTAGACAGGAGTAATTACGAGCAGTACTTC. It translates to CASSLDRSNYEQYF.

This clonotype was seen at least ten times. The chain employs TRBV13 and TRBJ2-2; the match to TRBD2 covers 12 bases. The CDR3 covers 15 residues. The junction had 7 bases not matched to a gene; V was cut back by 4 bases and J by 10 bases. The V gene's germline CDR1 is PRHDT and CDR2 FYEKMQ (reference sequence). CDR3 region: CASSSRLAGALELFF. The CDR3 bases are TGTGCCAGCAGCTCCAGACTAGCGGGAGCGTTGGAGCTGTTTTTT.

This clonotype came up many times. The chain combines TRBV7-2 with TRBJ2-7; 10 bases are a match to TRBD2. V lost 3 bases to trimming and J lost 6 bases; unmatched junction nucleotides: 8. The CDR3 is made up of 15 amino acids. The germline gives CDR1 SGHTA, CDR2 FQGNSA. This CDR3 is CASSFASGSHGEQYF. In DNA form, the CDR3 reads TGTGCCAGCAGCTTTGCTAGCGGGAGTCATGGCGAGCAGTACTTC.

This clonotype was recorded at least ten times. This rearrangement joins TRBV9 to TRBJ2-2; D is perhaps TRBD2 (5 bases). Germline CDR1 reads SGDLS; CDR2 reads YYNGEE. The CDR3 consists of 18 residues. The ends were cut back, 0 bases at V and 5 bases at J, with 20 bases in the middle. CDR3 residues: CASSVAVGEKGLTGELFF. As DNA, the CDR3 is TGTGCCAGCAGCGTAGCTGTCGGGGAGAAGGGTCTTACCGGGGAGCTGTTTTTT.

The chain recombines TRBV12-3 or TRBV12-4 with TRBJ2-2, with D possibly TRBD2 on 5 matching bases. CDR3 length: 14 amino acids. The V and J ends lost 7 bases and 1 base respectively, with 10 bases between them. The CDR3 DNA is TGTGCCAGCACCCTCAGCGGGAACACCGGGGAGCTGTTTTTT. Its translation: CASTLSGNTGELFF.

This clonotype has at least ten counts. The chain is built from TRBV6-2 or TRBV6-3 and TRBJ1-5; tentative D call: TRBD1 (6 bases). Trimming took off 2 bases at V and 2 bases at J, with 10 bases between the two ends. This CDR3 is built from 15 residues. Looked up from germline, CDR1 is MNHEY and CDR2 is SVGEGT. In DNA, the CDR3 is TGTGCCAGCAGTTACACACAGGGTGGCAATCAGCCCCAGCATTTT. Amino acid sequence: CASSYTQGGNQPQHF.

This clonotype was observed at least ten times. The V and J genes are TRBV15 and TRBJ1-6; D gene unclear. Germline V gene sequence: CDR1 LNHNV, CDR2 YYDKDF (reference sequence). CDR3 length: 14 amino acids. V was trimmed by 4 bases and J by 7 bases, leaving 11 bases between them. CDR3: CATSNVKWNSPLHF. The CDR3 DNA reads TGTGCCACCAGCAACGTAAAGTGGAATTCACCCCTCCACTTT. The complete variable domain, with remaining parts taken from reference TRBV15 and TRBJ1-6, reads DAMVIQNPRYQVTQFGKPVTLSCSQTLNHNVMYWYQQKSSQAPKLLFHYYDKDFNNEADTPDNFQSRRPNTSFCFLDIRSPGLGDTAMYLCATSNVKWNSPLHFGNGTRLTVT.

This clonotype was seen many times. The chain employs TRBV11-2 and TRBJ2-7; a weak D match, TRBD2 (6 bases). V was shortened by 0 bases and J by 0 bases, with 15 bases between the two germline ends. Germline CDR1 reads SGHAT; CDR2 reads FQNNGV. This CDR3 spans 17 amino acids. In DNA form, the CDR3 reads TGTGCCAGCAGCTTAGATGGGACGGGACTTTTCTCCTACGAGCAGTACTTC. Amino acid sequence: CASSLDGTGLFSYEQYF. The variable domain in full, completed from reference TRBV11-2 and TRBJ2-7, reads EAGVAQSPRYKIIEKRQSVAFWCNPISGHATLYWYQQILGQGPKLLIQFQNNGVVDDSQLPKDRFSAERLKGVDSTLKIQPAKLEDSAVYLCASSLDGTGLFSYEQYFGPGTRLTVT.

This clonotype was detected many times. The V call is TRBV20-1, the J call TRBJ1-1; 10 bases map to TRBD1. After removal of 1 base from V and 9 bases from J, the junction contained 5 bases not matched to a gene. The CDR3 consists of 13 residues. The germline CDR1 and CDR2 sequences are DFQATT and SNEGSKA (reference sequence). CDR3 sequence (DNA): TGCAGTGCTAGAGGCGACAGGGGGCAGAAAGCTTTCTTT. Residues: CSARGDRGQKAFF.

At least ten counts were recorded for this clonotype. J is TRBJ2-7 and V is TRBV28; the D is unclear. The CDR3 is 11 residues long. Germline V gives CDR1 MDHEN, CDR2 SYDVKM. V was clipped by 5 bases and J by 0 bases, with 2 bases between them. CDR3 residues: CASSRSYEQYF. Written as DNA, the CDR3 is TGTGCCAGCAGTCGCTCCTACGAGCAGTACTTC. The whole variable domain, filled in from reference TRBV28 and TRBJ2-7, reads DVKVTQSSRYLVKRTGEKVFLECVQDMDHENMFWYRQDPGLGLRLIYFSYDVKMKEKGDIPEGYSVSREKKERFSLILESASTNQTSMYLCASSRSYEQYFGPGTRLTVT.

A few counts support this clonotype. The rearrangement uses TRBV6-5 and TRBJ1-5, with 9 nucleotides matching TRBD1. This CDR3 has 21 residues. Germline V CDR1 and CDR2: MNHEY, SVGAGI. Unmatched junction bases numbered 24, after V lost 9 bases and J lost 0 bases. The DNA of the CDR3 is TGTGCCAGTGCCCGGGGACAGGGCATTGAAAGCGGCCCTTATAGCAATCAGCCCCAGCATTTT. This encodes CASARGQGIESGPYSNQPQHF.

This clonotype has a count of ten or more. The chain has TRBV6-5 and TRBJ2-5, with D perhaps TRBD2 (5 bases). Germline CDR1 reads MNHEY; CDR2 reads SVGAGI. V was pared by 4 bases and J by 5 bases, with 14 bases between. The CDR3 is 14 amino acids. The CDR3 sequence: CASSSRSTGETQYF. The DNA for the CDR3 is TGTGCCAGCAGTTCCCGGTCTACGGGGGAGACCCAGTACTTC.

This clonotype came up many times. V gene TRBV6-1 combines with J gene TRBJ2-7; the D call may be TRBD1 or TRBD2 (7 bases each). The germline gives CDR1 MNHNS, CDR2 SASEGT. This CDR3 is built from 15 residues. Trimming took off 4 bases at V and 2 bases at J, with 15 bases between the two ends. CDR3 bases: TGTGCCAGCAGTGCAGGGGGGGCCCTGACCTACGAGCAGTACTTC. Translating it yields CASSAGGALTYEQYF.

The J gene is TRBJ2-2, the V gene TRBV12-3 or TRBV12-4; unclear D gene. This CDR3 is 14 amino acids long. Deletions cut 3 bases from V and 5 bases from J, with 10 bases between. The CDR3 here is CASSFSLATGELFF. CDR3 nucleotides: TGTGCCAGCAGTTTCTCATTAGCAACCGGGGAGCTGTTTTTT.

This chain uses TRBV28 with TRBJ1-1, with D hard to call. The ends were cut back, 3 bases at V and 1 base at J, with 9 bases in the middle. CDR3 length: 14 residues. The germline CDR1 and CDR2 sequences are MDHEN and SYDVKM. CDR3 sequence reads: CASSLGSWNTEAFF. The CDR3 nucleotides are TGTGCCAGCAGTTTGGGGAGTTGGAACACTGAAGCTTTCTTT. The full variable domain, its missing parts supplied by reference TRBV28 and TRBJ1-1, is DVKVTQSSRYLVKRTGEKVFLECVQDMDHENMFWYRQDPGLGLRLIYFSYDVKMKEKGDIPEGYSVSREKKERFSLILESASTNQTSMYLCASSLGSWNTEAFFGQGTRLTVV.

The sample holds many counts of this clonotype. The chain carries TRBV4-1 and TRBJ2-4; perhaps TRBD1 as D (5 bases). This CDR3 spans 15 amino acids. V dropped 2 bases and J dropped 8 bases, with 16 bases sitting between them. Germline CDR1 is MGHRA and CDR2 is YSYEKL. The CDR3 DNA is TGCGCCAGCAGCCAATGGACAAGTCAGCCCGACATTCAGTACTTC. This sequence encodes CASSQWTSQPDIQYF.

This clonotype was seen at least ten times. V usage is TRBV7-2 and J usage is TRBJ2-7; 7 bases match TRBD2. Looked up from germline, CDR1 is SGHTA and CDR2 is FQGNSA. With 4 bases clipped from V and 2 bases from J, the junction kept 8 bases outside the gene matches. The CDR3 is 15 amino acids. In nucleotides, the CDR3 is TGTGCCAGCAGCTCCAGGCCTAGCGGACCCTACGAGCAGTACTTC. Translated, it gives CASSSRPSGPYEQYF.

This rearrangement joins TRBV12-3 or TRBV12-4 to TRBJ1-6, with D possibly matching TRBD1 (5 bases). The CDR3 sequence is 15 residues long. With 2 bases removed from V and 7 bases from J, the gap between germline ends came to 12 bases. The CDR3: CASSLRGGGNSPLHF. CDR3 sequence (DNA): TGTGCCAGCAGTTTAAGGGGCGGGGGGAATTCACCCCTCCACTTT.

This clonotype was counted at least ten times. This chain links TRBV28 with TRBJ1-5, with D possibly TRBD1 on 5 matching bases. There are 13 residues in the CDR3. V shed 4 bases and J shed 5 bases, with 9 bases lying between them. Germline CDR1 reads MDHEN; CDR2 reads SYDVKM. CDR3 DNA: TGTGCCAGCAGTTCCCCGGGGGATCAGCCCCAGCATTTT. This encodes CASSSPGDQPQHF.